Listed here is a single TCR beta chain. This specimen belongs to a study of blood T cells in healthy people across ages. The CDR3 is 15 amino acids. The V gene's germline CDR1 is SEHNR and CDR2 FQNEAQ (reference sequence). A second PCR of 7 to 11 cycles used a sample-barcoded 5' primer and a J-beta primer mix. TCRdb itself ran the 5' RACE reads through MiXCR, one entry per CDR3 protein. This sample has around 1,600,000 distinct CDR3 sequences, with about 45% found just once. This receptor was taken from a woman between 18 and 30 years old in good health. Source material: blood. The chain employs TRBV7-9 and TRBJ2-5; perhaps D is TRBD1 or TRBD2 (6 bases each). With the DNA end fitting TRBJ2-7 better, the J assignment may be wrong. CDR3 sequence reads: CASSLYGGPQYEQYF. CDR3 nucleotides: TGTGCCAGCAGCTTATATGGGGGGCCCCAGTACGAGCAGTACTTC.